Presented here are 14 T cell receptor beta chains from one specimen sequenced in a study of T cells in Graves' hyperthyroidism and ophthalmopathy. The CDR3 regions of TCR beta were amplified from RNA transcripts. HTBI primers were used for first-round RT-PCR of the TCR CDR3. TCRdb re-derived calls from the multiplex PCR reads in MiXCR, one entry per CDR3 protein. Here the sample spans 600,000 or so distinct CDR3 sequences, approximately 15% being singletons. Sequencing input: blood. Receptor source: a woman aged 18-29 years with Graves' ophthalmopathy.

This clonotype has ten or more counts. The chain couples TRBV6-1 to TRBJ2-7; possibly TRBD1 for D (5 bases). The CDR3 sequence is 15 residues long. V lost 7 bases and J 3 bases, leaving 19 bases between the germline ends. CDR1 and CDR2 from the germline V gene are MNHNS and SASEGT. The CDR3 loop is CASTPDGMGRYEQYF. DNA for the CDR3: TGTGCCAGCACTCCGGATGGGATGGGGCGCTACGAGCAGTACTTC.

This chain links TRBV19 with TRBJ2-1; D tentatively fits TRBD1 or TRBD2 (5 bases each). This CDR3 is 14 amino acids long. The V end lost 6 bases, the J end lost 5 bases, and 14 bases lay between the germline ends. Germline CDR1 and CDR2: LNHDA and SQIVND (reference sequence). CDR3 in DNA: TGTGCCAGTAGGGTCCCGGGACGGGACAATGAGCAGTTCTTC. The encoded protein is CASRVPGRDNEQFF.

This clonotype was found many times. The chain recombines TRBV19 with TRBJ2-1, with 10 nucleotides matching TRBD1. The CDR3 has 15 amino acids. The ends lost 5 bases at V and 9 bases at J; junction bases unmatched: 10. Germline V lookup: CDR1 LNHDA, CDR2 SQIVND (reference sequence). The CDR3 loop reads CASSFRDRGGSEQFF. The CDR3 bases are TGTGCCAGTAGTTTCCGGGACAGGGGTGGCAGTGAGCAGTTCTTC.

The chain is built from TRBV30 and TRBJ2-1, with 8 bases fitting TRBD1. V lost 3 bases and J lost 5; bases outside the gene matches: 6. Germline V gene lookup returns CDR1 GTSNPN and CDR2 SVGIG (reference sequence). The CDR3 runs to 14 residues. This CDR3 reads CAWSMGTGNNEQFF. Written as DNA, the CDR3 is TGTGCCTGGAGCATGGGGACAGGTAACAATGAGCAGTTCTTC.

This clonotype has a count of ten or more. The chain links TRBV2 to TRBJ2-5; perhaps TRBD2 as D (5 bases). Germline CDR1 and CDR2: SNHLY and FYNNEI. V lost 5 bases and J 5 bases, leaving 9 bases between the germline ends. This CDR3 is 12 amino acids long. The CDR3 bases are TGTGCCAGCAGTAATAGAGGGGAGACCCAGTACTTC. Protein: CASSNRGETQYF.

In its sample, this clonotype was seen many times. V usage is TRBV7-6 and J usage is TRBJ2-3, with 7 bases that match TRBD1. CDR1 is SGHVS, CDR2 FNYEAQ, per germline. The CDR3 length is 14 residues. With 1 base clipped from V and 6 bases from J, the junction kept 4 bases outside the gene matches. This CDR3 reads CASSLGVTGDTQYF. DNA for the CDR3: TGTGCCAGCAGCTTAGGGGTGACAGGGGATACGCAGTATTTT.

As DNA, the CDR3 is TGTGCCAGCAGCCAGATGGGGGACTCCACTGAAGCTTTCTTT. The encoded protein is CASSQMGDSTEAFF. This rearrangement joins TRBV14 to TRBJ1-1; TRBD1 might be the D (5 bases). The V and J ends lost 3 bases and 4 bases respectively, with 12 bases between them. The CDR3 totals 14 residues. Per the germline V gene, CDR1 is SGHDN and CDR2 is FVKESK.

The chain combines TRBV6-2 or TRBV6-3 with TRBJ1-2, with a weak D call TRBD1 (5 bases). Germline V gene lookup returns CDR1 MNHEY and CDR2 SVGEGT. This CDR3 spans 18 amino acids. The V and J ends lost 6 bases and 4 bases respectively, with 27 bases between them. The CDR3 nucleotides read TGTGCCAGCAGAAAACTCCGGGACGGAAACCCCTTGGGCTATGGCTACACCTTC. Encoded protein: CASRKLRDGNPLGYGYTF.

Many counts were recorded for this clonotype. The V call is TRBV28, the J call TRBJ2-7, with 11 bases identical to TRBD2. V shed 8 bases, J shed 2 bases, and the junction held 14 bases outside the gene matches. Germline CDR1 reads MDHEN; CDR2 reads SYDVKM. This CDR3 has 17 amino acids. The CDR3 DNA follows: TGTGCCAGCGGACTAGCGGGCGCCCAAGGCGTGGCCTACGAGCAGTACTTC. Its protein product is CASGLAGAQGVAYEQYF.

The chain has TRBV28 and TRBJ2-1; D not resolved. The ends were cut back, 5 bases at V and 1 base at J, with 9 bases in the middle. Germline CDR1 and CDR2: MDHEN and SYDVKM. There are 14 residues in the CDR3. The CDR3 coding sequence is TGTGCCAGCAGTAAAAGACAATCCTACAATGAGCAGTTCTTC. It yields the protein CASSKRQSYNEQFF. The full variable domain, with the rest looked up from reference TRBV28 and TRBJ2-1, is DVKVTQSSRYLVKRTGEKVFLECVQDMDHENMFWYRQDPGLGLRLIYFSYDVKMKEKGDIPEGYSVSREKKERFSLILESASTNQTSMYLCASSKRQSYNEQFFGPGTRLTVL.

The gene calls are TRBV4-1 and TRBJ1-4; 7 nucleotides line up with TRBD1. Trimming took 3 bases from V and 5 from J; bases not matched to a gene: 9. This CDR3 is 16 amino acids long. The germline V gene encodes CDR1 MGHRA and CDR2 YSYEKL. CDR3 residues: CASSHHIDRVNEKLFF. The DNA for the CDR3 is TGCGCCAGCAGCCACCACATTGACAGGGTGAATGAAAAACTGTTTTTT.

Written as DNA, the CDR3 is TGTGCCAGTAGCGGGAGGGTATACAATGAGCAGTTCTTC. Translating gives CASSGRVYNEQFF. V gene TRBV19 combines with J gene TRBJ2-1, with 8 bases aligning to TRBD2. This CDR3 region has 13 residues. Germline lookup yields CDR1 LNHDA and CDR2 SQIVND (reference sequence). J lost 4 bases, V lost 6 bases, and 2 bases had no gene match. The full variable domain, in which reference TRBV19 and TRBJ2-1 provide the parts outside the CDR3, is DGGITQSPKYLFRKEGQNVTLSCEQNLNHDAMYWYRQDPGQGLRLIYYSQIVNDFQKGDIAEGYSVSREKKESFPLTVTSAQKNPTAFYLCASSGRVYNEQFFGPGTRLTVL.

This clonotype occurred many times. J is TRBJ1-1 and V is TRBV12-3 or TRBV12-4, with D uncertain. The V and J ends lost 6 bases and 7 bases respectively, with 6 bases between them. The CDR3 spans 10 residues. The CDR3, as DNA: TGTGCCAGCAGGATGGGTGAAGCTTTCTTT. It encodes CASRMGEAFF.

This clonotype occurred many times. The chain recombines TRBV20-1 with TRBJ2-3, with D perhaps TRBD2 (5 bases). CDR1 is DFQATT and CDR2 is SNEGSKA in the germline V gene (reference sequence). The CDR3 consists of 12 residues. V lost 7 bases, J lost 4 bases, and 12 bases lay in between. As DNA, the CDR3 is TGCAGTGTATCCCCGGAGGCAGATACGCAGTATTTT. Translating it yields CSVSPEADTQYF.